Sequencing of this T cell receptor (beta chain) was carried out in a study of control samples from healthy donors and cancer patients. The V end was cut by 5 bases, the J end by 6 bases, with 16 bases between. The germline gives CDR1 SGHTA, CDR2 FQGNSA. This CDR3 comprises 14 residues. Clones were read by immunoSEQ multiplex PCR, and TCRdb kept only the in-frame ones, dropping some. There are some 170,000 clones in the sample; about 94% occur only once, and approximately 15% lies in the top ten. The genes are TRBV7-2 and TRBJ1-2; D remains ambiguous. This clonotype originated in a man in his fifties or sixties with colorectal cancer. The sequenced sample was PBMCs. This CDR3 reads CASSPRVLSNGYTF. CDR3 nucleotide sequence: TGTGCCAGCAGCCCCCGGGTCTTATCCAATGGCTACACCTTC.